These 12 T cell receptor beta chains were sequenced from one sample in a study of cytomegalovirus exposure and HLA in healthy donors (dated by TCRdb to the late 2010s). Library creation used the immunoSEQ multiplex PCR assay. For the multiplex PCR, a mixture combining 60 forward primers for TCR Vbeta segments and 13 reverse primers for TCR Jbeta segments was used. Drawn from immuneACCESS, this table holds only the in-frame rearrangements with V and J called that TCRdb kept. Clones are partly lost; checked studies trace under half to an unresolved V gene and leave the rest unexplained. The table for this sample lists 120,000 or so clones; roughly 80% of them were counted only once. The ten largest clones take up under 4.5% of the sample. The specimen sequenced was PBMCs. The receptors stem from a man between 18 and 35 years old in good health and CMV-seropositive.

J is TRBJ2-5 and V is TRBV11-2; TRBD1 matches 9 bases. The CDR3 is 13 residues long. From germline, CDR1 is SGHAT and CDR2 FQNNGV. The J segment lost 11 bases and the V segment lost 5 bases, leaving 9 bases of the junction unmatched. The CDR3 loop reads CASSPGQGLVQYF. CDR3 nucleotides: TGTGCCAGCAGCCCCGGACAGGGGCTTGTGCAGTACTTC. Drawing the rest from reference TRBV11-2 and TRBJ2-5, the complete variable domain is EAGVAQSPRYKIIEKRQSVAFWCNPISGHATLYWYQQILGQGPKLLIQFQNNGVVDDSQLPKDRFSAERLKGVDSTLKIQPAKLEDSAVYLCASSPGQGLVQYFGPGTRLLVL.

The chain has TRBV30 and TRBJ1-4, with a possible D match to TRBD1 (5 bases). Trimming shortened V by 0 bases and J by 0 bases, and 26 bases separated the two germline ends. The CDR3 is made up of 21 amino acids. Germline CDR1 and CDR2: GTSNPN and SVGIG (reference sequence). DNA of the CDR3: TGTGCCTGGAGTGTATTTTTTTCCGGGGGTGTGGATAGAGCAACTAATGAAAAACTGTTTTTT. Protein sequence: CAWSVFFSGGVDRATNEKLFF.

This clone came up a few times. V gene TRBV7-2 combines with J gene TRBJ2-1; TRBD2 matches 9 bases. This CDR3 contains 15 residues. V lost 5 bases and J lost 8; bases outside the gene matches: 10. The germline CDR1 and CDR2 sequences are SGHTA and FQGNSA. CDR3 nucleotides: TGTGCCAGCAGCCGTGGACTAGCGCTAAAGGATGAGCAGTTCTTC. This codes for CASSRGLALKDEQFF.

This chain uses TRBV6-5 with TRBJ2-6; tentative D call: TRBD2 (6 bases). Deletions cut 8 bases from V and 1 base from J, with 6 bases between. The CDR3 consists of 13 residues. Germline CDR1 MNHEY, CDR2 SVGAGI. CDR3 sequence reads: CASGGSGANVLTF. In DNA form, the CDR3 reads TGTGCCAGCGGAGGGTCTGGGGCCAACGTCCTGACTTTC.

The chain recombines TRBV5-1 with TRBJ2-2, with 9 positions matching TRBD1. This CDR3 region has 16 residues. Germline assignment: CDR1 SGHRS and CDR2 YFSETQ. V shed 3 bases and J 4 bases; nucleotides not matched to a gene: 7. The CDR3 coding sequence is TGCGCCAGCAGCTACCAGGGACAGGGTGCCACCGGGGAGCTGTTTTTT. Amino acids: CASSYQGQGATGELFF.

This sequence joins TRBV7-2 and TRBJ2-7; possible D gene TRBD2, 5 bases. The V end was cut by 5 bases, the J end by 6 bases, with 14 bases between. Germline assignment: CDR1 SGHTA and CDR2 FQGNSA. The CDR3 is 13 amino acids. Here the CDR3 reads CASSQAPGVEQYF. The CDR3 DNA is TGTGCCAGCAGCCAAGCCCCCGGGGTCGAGCAGTACTTC.

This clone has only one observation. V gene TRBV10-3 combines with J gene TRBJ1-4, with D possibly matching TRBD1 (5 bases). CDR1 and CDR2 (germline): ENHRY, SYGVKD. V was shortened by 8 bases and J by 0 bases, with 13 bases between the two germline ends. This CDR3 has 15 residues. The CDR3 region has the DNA TGTGCCATCGGGGAGGGGCGTGCAACTAATGAAAAACTGTTTTTT. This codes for CAIGEGRATNEKLFF.

This CDR3 is CASRLDPGSEAFF. CDR3 sequence (DNA): TGTGCCAGCAGATTAGACCCAGGGTCTGAAGCTTTCTTT. The genes are TRBV5-4 and TRBJ1-1, with D perhaps TRBD1 (5 bases). CDR3 length: 13 amino acids. Trimming shortened V by 5 bases and J by 6 bases, and 14 bases separated the two germline ends. The germline V gene encodes CDR1 SGHNT and CDR2 YYREEE (reference sequence).

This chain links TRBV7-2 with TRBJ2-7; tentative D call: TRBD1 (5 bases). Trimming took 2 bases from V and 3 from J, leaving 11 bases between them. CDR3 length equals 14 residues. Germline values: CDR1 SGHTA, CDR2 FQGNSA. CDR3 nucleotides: TGTGCCAGCAGCTTAAGTCCCAGGGTCTACGAGCAGTACTTC. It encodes CASSLSPRVYEQYF. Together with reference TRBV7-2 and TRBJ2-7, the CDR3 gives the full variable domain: GAGVSQSPSNKVTEKGKDVELRCDPISGHTALYWYRQSLGQGLEFLIYFQGNSAPDKSGLPSDRFSAERTGGSVSTLTIQRTQQEDSAVYLCASSLSPRVYEQYFGPGTRLTVT.

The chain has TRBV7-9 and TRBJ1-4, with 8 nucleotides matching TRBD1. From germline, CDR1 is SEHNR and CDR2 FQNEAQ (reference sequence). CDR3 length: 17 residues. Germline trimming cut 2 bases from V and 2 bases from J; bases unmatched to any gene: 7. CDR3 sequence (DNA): TGTGCCAGCAGCTTAATTGGGCAGGGGGCCACTAATGAAAAACTGTTTTTT. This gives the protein CASSLIGQGATNEKLFF.

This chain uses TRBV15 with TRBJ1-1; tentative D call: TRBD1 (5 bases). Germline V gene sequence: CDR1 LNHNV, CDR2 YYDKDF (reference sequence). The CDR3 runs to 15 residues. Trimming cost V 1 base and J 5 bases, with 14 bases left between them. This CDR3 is CATSRGGAITTEAFF. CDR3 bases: TGTGCCACCAGCAGAGGGGGCGCGATCACAACTGAAGCTTTCTTT.

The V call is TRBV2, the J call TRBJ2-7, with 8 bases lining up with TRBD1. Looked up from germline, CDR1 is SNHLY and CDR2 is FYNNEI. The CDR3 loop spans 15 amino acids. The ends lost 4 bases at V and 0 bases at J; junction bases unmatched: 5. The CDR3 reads CASSVGRGPSYEQYF. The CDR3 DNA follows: TGTGCCAGCAGTGTGGGCAGGGGGCCCTCCTACGAGCAGTACTTC.